This TCR beta chain was sequenced for a study of blood T cell repertoires in COVID-19. About the study: Specimens from acute and convalescent COVID-19 originated in the United States, Italy and Spain. T cells, B-cell-depleted T cells, or PBMCs supplied cDNA or gDNA.

Per the germline V gene, CDR1 is LNHDA and CDR2 is SQIVND (reference sequence). V shed 5 bases, J shed 0 bases, and the junction held 3 bases outside the gene matches. This CDR3 is built from 14 residues. As handled by the study authors: The assay estimated nucleated cells by amplifying reference gene primers. The data were produced by immunoSEQ multiplex PCR, yet TCRdb's version contains in-frame clones alone and is incomplete. That table gives V, J and clone size, and the DNA gave D and trimming. Among about 140,000 clones listed, more than 65% were seen once. The genes are TRBV19 and TRBJ1-1; TRBD1 matches 7 bases. This sequence originates from a human donor in a cohort sampled during active COVID-19. Sequencing was done on a sample of peripheral blood. In DNA, the CDR3 is TGTGCCAGTAGTTTGACAGGGATGAACACTGAAGCTTTCTTT. Translated: CASSLTGMNTEAFF.